This T cell receptor (beta chain) is from a study of blood T cells in healthy people across ages. Around 9.5 milliliters of peripheral blood were drawn from each donor. The J segment lost 8 bases and the V segment lost 5 bases, leaving 4 bases of the junction unmatched. There are 13 residues in the CDR3. It was with a sample-barcoded 5' primer and a J-beta primer mix that a second PCR of roughly 6 to 12 cycles was run. One entry per CDR3 protein results from TCRdb running MiXCR on the 5' RACE reads. The sample shows roughly 680,000 distinct CDR3 sequences, about 21% of them seen only once. Sequenced sample: blood. This sequence was found in a man in his 70s in good health. The V call is TRBV12-3 or TRBV12-4, the J call TRBJ1-4; TRBD1 matches at 8 bases. CDR3 nucleotide sequence: TGTGCCAGCAGTGGACAGGGCAGGGAAAAACTGTTTTTT. Amino acids: CASSGQGREKLFF.